These 15 T cell receptor beta chains were sequenced from one sample in a study of shared clonotypes between healthy human individuals. Libraries were prepared by immunoSEQ multiplex PCR; TCRdb keeps only in-frame clonotypes and omits some of them. The sample lists more than 2 million clones; around 93% were seen once. The naive CD8 fraction comprised CD45RO-negative cells positively selected for CCR7 and excluded terminally differentiated effector memory CD45RA+ cells. The sequencing input was naive CD8+ T cells from PBMCs. These receptors originate from a young man in good health. Some clones in this sample may be carry-over from other donors' samples.

The gene calls are TRBV7-9 and TRBJ2-1; 7 nucleotides agree with TRBD1. In germline, CDR1 is SEHNR, CDR2 FQNEAQ (reference sequence). The CDR3 is 13 residues long. The trim removed 2 bases at V and 9 bases at J, leaving 4 bases unmatched. The CDR3 DNA follows: TGTGCCAGCAGCTTACTCACAGGGGTTGAGCAGTTCTTC. This encodes CASSLLTGVEQFF.

This clone came up a few times. DNA of the CDR3: TGTGCCACCAGCAGAGATCTGACAGGGGAGTATAGCAATCAGCCCCAGCATTTT. It encodes CATSRDLTGEYSNQPQHF. V and J are TRBV15 and TRBJ1-5; 8 bases match TRBD1. The CDR3 consists of 18 residues. Germline trimming cut 0 bases from V and 0 bases from J; bases unmatched to any gene: 7. CDR1 and CDR2 from the germline V gene are LNHNV and YYDKDF (reference sequence). The complete variable domain, with remaining parts taken from reference TRBV15 and TRBJ1-5, reads DAMVIQNPRYQVTQFGKPVTLSCSQTLNHNVMYWYQQKSSQAPKLLFHYYDKDFNNEADTPDNFQSRRPNTSFCFLDIRSPGLGDTAMYLCATSRDLTGEYSNQPQHFGDGTRLSIL.

This chain connects TRBV10-2 to TRBJ2-5; possibly TRBD1 for D (6 bases). The length of the CDR3 is 15 residues. V lost 2 bases to trimming and J lost 3 bases, with 13 bases between them. The germline V gene has CDR1 WSHSY and CDR2 SAAADI. The CDR3 is CASSEGDTWEETQYF. The CDR3 bases are TGCGCCAGCAGTGAGGGGGACACTTGGGAAGAGACCCAGTACTTC.

This sequence joins TRBV2 and TRBJ2-3; 10 bases line up with TRBD2. V shed 6 bases and J 4 bases; nucleotides not matched to a gene: 7. Germline lookup yields CDR1 SNHLY and CDR2 FYNNEI. The CDR3 is 15 amino acids. CDR3 sequence (DNA): TGTGCCAGCAGCGGAGCGGGAGGGCGGGCAGATACGCAGTATTTT. It codes for CASSGAGGRADTQYF.

The V and J genes are TRBV29-1 and TRBJ2-5; D is unresolved. Germline V CDR1 and CDR2: SQVTM, ANQGSEA. V was trimmed by 4 bases and J by 5 bases, leaving 14 bases between them. CDR3 length equals 13 residues. CDR3 protein: CSVGVTGRETQYF. The CDR3 bases are TGCAGCGTTGGAGTGACGGGTCGGGAGACCCAGTACTTC.

This chain's CDR3 is CASSYGAGRDEQYF. CDR3 nucleotide sequence: TGTGCCAGCAGCTACGGGGCAGGGCGCGACGAGCAGTACTTC. J is TRBJ2-7 and V is TRBV6-5; either TRBD1 or TRBD2 may fit D (5 bases each). Germline loops: CDR1 MNHEY, CDR2 SVGAGI. The CDR3 contains 14 residues. V shed 6 bases and J shed 5 bases, with 17 bases lying between them.

The V and J genes are TRBV12-5 and TRBJ1-2, with D unresolved. The V gene lost 0 bases and the J gene lost 8 bases, with 13 bases spanning the gap. The germline V gene encodes CDR1 LGHNT and CDR2 FRNRAP. The length of the CDR3 is 14 residues. For the CDR3, the DNA is TGTGCTAGTGGTTTGGTACCTCTAGTGGAAGGCTACACCTTC. It encodes CASGLVPLVEGYTF.

The gene calls are TRBV27 and TRBJ2-2; D is uncertain. CDR3 length: 12 residues. Germline V gene sequence: CDR1 MNHEY, CDR2 SMNVEV (reference sequence). Trimming removed 9 bases from V and 3 bases from J, with 8 bases in between. CDR3 bases: TGTGCCAGTGGGCTTGACACCGGGGAGCTGTTTTTT. Encoded protein: CASGLDTGELFF.

J is TRBJ2-7 and V is TRBV10-3, with 7 bases fitting TRBD2. Germline CDR1 and CDR2: ENHRY and SYGVKD. With 6 bases clipped from V and 0 bases from J, the junction kept 5 bases outside the gene matches. The CDR3 covers 14 residues. CDR3 amino acids: CAISLGRSSYEQYF. CDR3 sequence (DNA): TGTGCCATCAGCCTCGGGAGGAGCTCCTACGAGCAGTACTTC.

The V gene is TRBV28, the J gene TRBJ1-1; D is undetermined. The CDR3 is 15 amino acids. Per germline, CDR1 MDHEN and CDR2 SYDVKM. With 6 bases removed from V and 4 bases from J, the gap between germline ends came to 18 bases. CDR3 sequence reads: CASSPTMVPGTEAFF. For the CDR3, the DNA is TGTGCCAGCAGCCCCACGATGGTCCCAGGCACTGAAGCTTTCTTT.

This clone is a singleton in its sample. The identical CDR3 is also encoded by other nucleotide sequences in the sample. The chain employs TRBV14 and TRBJ2-1; 8 bases map to TRBD2. The germline gives CDR1 SGHDN, CDR2 FVKESK. The CDR3 contains 15 residues. Germline trimming cut 4 bases from V and 4 bases from J; bases unmatched to any gene: 6. This CDR3 is CASSRGLANYNEQFF. The CDR3 DNA reads as TGTGCCAGCAGCCGAGGACTAGCCAATTACAATGAGCAGTTCTTC.

This sequence joins TRBV6-6 and TRBJ1-2; a weak D match, TRBD1 (5 bases). This CDR3 has 15 amino acids. CDR1 and CDR2 from the germline V gene are MNHNY and SVGAGI (reference sequence). V lost 7 bases and J 4 bases, leaving 19 bases between the germline ends. The CDR3 sequence: CASTFIGRGIYGYTF. For the CDR3, the DNA is TGTGCCAGCACCTTCATCGGGAGGGGAATCTATGGCTACACCTTC.

In the case of this clone: This same CDR3 is encoded by further DNA sequences in the sample. This chain links TRBV19 with TRBJ1-1, with D uncertain. V was cut by 3 bases and J by 3 bases, with 5 bases left in between. This CDR3 is 12 amino acids long. Germline V CDR1 and CDR2: LNHDA, SQIVND (reference sequence). The CDR3 here is CASSIRDTEAFF. The CDR3 nucleotides read TGTGCCAGTAGTATCCGGGACACTGAAGCTTTCTTT. Together with reference TRBV19 and TRBJ1-1, the CDR3 gives the full variable domain: DGGITQSPKYLFRKEGQNVTLSCEQNLNHDAMYWYRQDPGQGLRLIYYSQIVNDFQKGDIAEGYSVSREKKESFPLTVTSAQKNPTAFYLCASSIRDTEAFFGQGTRLTVV.

Notes on this clone: This sample includes further DNA sequences coding for the same CDR3. The chain is built from TRBV9 and TRBJ2-7; 11 bases match TRBD2. The trim removed 2 bases at V and 3 bases at J, leaving 4 bases unmatched. The CDR3 is made up of 15 amino acids. The germline V gene encodes CDR1 SGDLS and CDR2 YYNGEE. The CDR3 DNA reads TGTGCCAGCAGCGTCGGACTAGCGGGTCTCTACGAGCAGTACTTC. This translates into CASSVGLAGLYEQYF. Together with reference TRBV9 and TRBJ2-7, the CDR3 gives the full variable domain: DSGVTQTPKHLITATGQRVTLRCSPRSGDLSVYWYQQSLDQGLQFLIQYYNGEERAKGNILERFSAQQFPDLHSELNLSSLELGDSALYFCASSVGLAGLYEQYFGPGTRLTVT.

About this clone itself: The sample contains more than one DNA sequence encoding this CDR3. This chain connects TRBV9 to TRBJ1-1, with 9 nucleotides matching TRBD1. The length of the CDR3 is 15 residues. With 2 bases clipped from V and 0 bases from J, the junction kept 2 bases outside the gene matches. Germline V gene lookup returns CDR1 SGDLS and CDR2 YYNGEE. The CDR3, as DNA: TGTGCCAGCAGCGTTACAGGGGGCCTGAACACTGAAGCTTTCTTT. It translates to CASSVTGGLNTEAFF.